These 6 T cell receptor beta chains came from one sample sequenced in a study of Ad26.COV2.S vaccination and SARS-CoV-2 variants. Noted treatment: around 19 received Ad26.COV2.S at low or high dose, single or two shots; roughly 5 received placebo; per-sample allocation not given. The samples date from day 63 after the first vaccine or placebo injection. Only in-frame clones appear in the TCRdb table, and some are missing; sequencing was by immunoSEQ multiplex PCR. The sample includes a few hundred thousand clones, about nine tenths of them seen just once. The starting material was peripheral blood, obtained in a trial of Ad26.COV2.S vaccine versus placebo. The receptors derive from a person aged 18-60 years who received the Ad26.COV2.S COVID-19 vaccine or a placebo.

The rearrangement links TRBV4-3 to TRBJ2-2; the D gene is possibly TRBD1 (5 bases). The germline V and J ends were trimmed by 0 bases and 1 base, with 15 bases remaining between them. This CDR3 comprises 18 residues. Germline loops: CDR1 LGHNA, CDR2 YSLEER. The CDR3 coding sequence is TGCGCCAGCAGCCAAGATAGGGGCAGCGCCATGAACACCGGGGAGCTGTTTTTT. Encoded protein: CASSQDRGSAMNTGELFF.

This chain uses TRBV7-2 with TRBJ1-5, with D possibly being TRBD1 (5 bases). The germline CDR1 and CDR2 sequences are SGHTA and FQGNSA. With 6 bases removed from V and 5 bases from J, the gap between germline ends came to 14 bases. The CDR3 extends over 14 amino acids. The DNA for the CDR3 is TGTGCCAGCAGGAAGCAGGGAGGCGATCAGCCCCAGCATTTT. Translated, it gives CASRKQGGDQPQHF.

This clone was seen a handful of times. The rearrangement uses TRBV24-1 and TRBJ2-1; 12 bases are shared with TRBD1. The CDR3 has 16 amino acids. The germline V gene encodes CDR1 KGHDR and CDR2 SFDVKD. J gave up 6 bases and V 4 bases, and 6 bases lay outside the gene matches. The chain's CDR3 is CATSDPGQGAGNEQFF. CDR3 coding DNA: TGTGCCACCAGTGACCCGGGACAGGGGGCAGGCAATGAGCAGTTCTTC.

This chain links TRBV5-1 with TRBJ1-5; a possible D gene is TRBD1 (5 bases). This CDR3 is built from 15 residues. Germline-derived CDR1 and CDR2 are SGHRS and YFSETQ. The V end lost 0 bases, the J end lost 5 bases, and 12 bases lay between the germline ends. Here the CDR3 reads CASSLEWGGDQPQHF. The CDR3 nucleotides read TGCGCCAGCAGCTTGGAGTGGGGGGGTGATCAGCCCCAGCATTTT. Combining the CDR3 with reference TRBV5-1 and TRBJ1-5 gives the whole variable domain KAGVTQTPRYLIKTRGQQVTLSCSPISGHRSVSWYQQTPGQGLQFLFEYFSETQRNKGNFPGRFSGRQFSNSRSEMNVSTLELGDSALYLCASSLEWGGDQPQHFGDGTRLSIL.

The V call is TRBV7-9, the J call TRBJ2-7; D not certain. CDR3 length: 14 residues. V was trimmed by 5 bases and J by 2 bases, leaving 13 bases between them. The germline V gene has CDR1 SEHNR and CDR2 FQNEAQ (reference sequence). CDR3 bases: TGTGCCAGCAGCATTACAACAGATCCCTACGAGCAGTACTTC. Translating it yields CASSITTDPYEQYF.

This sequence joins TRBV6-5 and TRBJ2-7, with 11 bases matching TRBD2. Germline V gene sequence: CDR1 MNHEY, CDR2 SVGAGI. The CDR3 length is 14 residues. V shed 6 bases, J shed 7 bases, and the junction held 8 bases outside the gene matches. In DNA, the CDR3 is TGTGCCAGCAGCCGACTAGCGGGGAGTCGGGAGCAGTACTTC. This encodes CASSRLAGSREQYF.